The clone carrying this T cell receptor (beta chain) was observed many times. Germline values: CDR1 SGHDT, CDR2 YYEEEE. CDR3 size: 11 residues. V was pared by 2 bases and J by 7 bases, with 7 bases between. A single record per CDR3 protein comes from TCRdb applying MiXCR to the RT-PCR reads. The sample shows a few hundred thousand distinct CDR3 sequences, 9.5% to 15% of them seen only once. The data were obtained in a study of response to subunit inactivated influenza vaccine. This clonotype was obtained from a man aged 50 to 59 who received an inactivated influenza vaccine. The gene calls are TRBV5-6 and TRBJ2-7; D is unresolved. Material: non-naive T cells sorted from PBMCs, obtained around 15 days before vaccination. The chain's CDR3 is CASSFLGEQYF. CDR3 nucleotide sequence: TGTGCCAGCAGCTTTTTAGGTGAGCAGTACTTC.